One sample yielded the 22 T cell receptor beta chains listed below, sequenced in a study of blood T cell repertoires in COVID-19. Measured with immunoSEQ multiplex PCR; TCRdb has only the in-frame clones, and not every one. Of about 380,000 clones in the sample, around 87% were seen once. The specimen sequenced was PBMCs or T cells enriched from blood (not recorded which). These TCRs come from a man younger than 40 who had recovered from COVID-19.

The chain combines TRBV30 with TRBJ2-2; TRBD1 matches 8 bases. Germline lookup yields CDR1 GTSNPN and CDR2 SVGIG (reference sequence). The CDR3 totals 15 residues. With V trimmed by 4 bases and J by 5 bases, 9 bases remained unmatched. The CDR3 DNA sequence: TGTGCCTGGAAAGGGTGGCAGGGGGCGACCGGGGAGCTGTTTTTT. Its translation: CAWKGWQGATGELFF. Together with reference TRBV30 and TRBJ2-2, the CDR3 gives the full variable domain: SQTIHQWPATLVQPVGSPLSLECTVEGTSNPNLYWYRQAAGRGLQLLFYSVGIGQISSEVPQNLSASRPQDRQFILSSKKLLLSDSGFYLCAWKGWQGATGELFFGEGSRLTVL.

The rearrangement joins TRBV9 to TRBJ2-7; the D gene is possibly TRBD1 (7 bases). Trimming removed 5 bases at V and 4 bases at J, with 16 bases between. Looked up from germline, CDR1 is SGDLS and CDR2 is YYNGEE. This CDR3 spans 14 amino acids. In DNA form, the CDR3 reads TGTGCCAGCAGTCCGGGCGGGACAGCATACGAGCAGTACTTC. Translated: CASSPGGTAYEQYF.

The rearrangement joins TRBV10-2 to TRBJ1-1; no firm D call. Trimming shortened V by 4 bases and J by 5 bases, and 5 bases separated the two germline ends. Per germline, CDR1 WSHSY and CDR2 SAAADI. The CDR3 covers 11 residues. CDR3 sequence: CASSVQTEAFF. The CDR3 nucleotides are TGCGCCAGCAGTGTACAGACTGAAGCTTTCTTT.

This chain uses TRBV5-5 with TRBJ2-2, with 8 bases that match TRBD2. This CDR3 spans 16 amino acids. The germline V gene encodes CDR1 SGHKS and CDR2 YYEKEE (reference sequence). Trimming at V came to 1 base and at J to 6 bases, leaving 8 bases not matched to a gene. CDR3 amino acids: CASSLWRGAFSGELFF. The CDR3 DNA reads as TGTGCCAGCAGCTTGTGGCGGGGGGCTTTCTCCGGGGAGCTGTTTTTT.

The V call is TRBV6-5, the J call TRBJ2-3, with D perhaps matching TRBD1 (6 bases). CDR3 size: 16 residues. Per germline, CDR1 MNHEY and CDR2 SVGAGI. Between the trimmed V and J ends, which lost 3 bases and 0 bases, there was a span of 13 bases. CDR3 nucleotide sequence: TGTGCCAGCAGTTATCTTGACAGGCTAAGCACAGATACGCAGTATTTT. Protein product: CASSYLDRLSTDTQYF.

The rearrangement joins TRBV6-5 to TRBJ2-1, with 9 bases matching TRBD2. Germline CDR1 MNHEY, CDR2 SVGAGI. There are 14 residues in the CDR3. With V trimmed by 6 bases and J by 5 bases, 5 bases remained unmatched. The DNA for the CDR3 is TGTGCCAGCAGACCGGGACTAGCACACAATGAGCAGTTCTTC. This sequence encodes CASRPGLAHNEQFF.

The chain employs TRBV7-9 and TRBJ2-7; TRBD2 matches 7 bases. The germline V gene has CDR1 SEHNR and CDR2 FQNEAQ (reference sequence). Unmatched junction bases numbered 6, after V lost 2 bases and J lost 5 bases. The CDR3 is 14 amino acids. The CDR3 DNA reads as TGTGCCAGCAGCTTACTGAGCGGGGCCAACGAGCAGTACTTC. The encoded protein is CASSLLSGANEQYF. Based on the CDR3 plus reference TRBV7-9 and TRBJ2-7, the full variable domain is DTGVSQNPRHKITKRGQNVTFRCDPISEHNRLYWYRQTLGQGPEFLTYFQNEAQLEKSRLLSDRFSAERPKGSFSTLEIQRTEQGDSAMYLCASSLLSGANEQYFGPGTRLTVT.

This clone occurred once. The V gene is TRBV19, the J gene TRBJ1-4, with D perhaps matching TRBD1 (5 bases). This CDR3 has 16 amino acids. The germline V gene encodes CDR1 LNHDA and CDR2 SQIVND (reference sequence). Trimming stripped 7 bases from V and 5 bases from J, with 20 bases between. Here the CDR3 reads CASNTPMWRGNEKLFF. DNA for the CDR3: TGTGCCAGTAATACGCCTATGTGGAGGGGAAATGAAAAACTGTTTTTT.

The CDR3 DNA reads as TGTGCCAGCAGCTTCTCCGGGACAGGGGGCCTAGGGCAGCCCCAGCATTTT. Its protein is CASSFSGTGGLGQPQHF. The chain employs TRBV7-9 and TRBJ1-5; 12 bases are shared with TRBD1. The V and J ends lost 3 bases and 7 bases, in that order; junction bases with no gene match: 10. There are 17 residues in the CDR3. Germline V gene data show CDR1 as SEHNR and CDR2 as FQNEAQ (reference sequence).

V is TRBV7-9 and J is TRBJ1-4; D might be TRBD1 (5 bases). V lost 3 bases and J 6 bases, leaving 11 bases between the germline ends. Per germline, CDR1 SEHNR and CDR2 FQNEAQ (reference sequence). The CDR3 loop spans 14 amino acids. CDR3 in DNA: TGTGCCAGCAGCTTGTCCGAACAGGATGAAAAACTGTTTTTT. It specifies CASSLSEQDEKLFF.

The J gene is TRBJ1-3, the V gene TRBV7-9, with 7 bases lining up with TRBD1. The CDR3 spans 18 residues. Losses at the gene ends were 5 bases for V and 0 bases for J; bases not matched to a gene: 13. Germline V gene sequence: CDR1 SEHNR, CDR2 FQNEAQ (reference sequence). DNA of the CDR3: TGTGCCAGCAGCGCCGCCGGGACAGCCGGACCCTCTGGAAACACCATATATTTT. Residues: CASSAAGTAGPSGNTIYF.

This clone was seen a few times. CDR3 nucleotide sequence: TGTGCCAGCCTGGACCCGGGACAGGGTGCGTCCGAGCAGTACTTC. The encoded protein is CASLDPGQGASEQYF. The rearrangement uses TRBV6-5 and TRBJ2-7, with 9 bases matching TRBD1. The CDR3 has 15 residues. V shed 8 bases and J 6 bases; nucleotides not matched to a gene: 14. Germline values: CDR1 MNHEY, CDR2 SVGAGI.

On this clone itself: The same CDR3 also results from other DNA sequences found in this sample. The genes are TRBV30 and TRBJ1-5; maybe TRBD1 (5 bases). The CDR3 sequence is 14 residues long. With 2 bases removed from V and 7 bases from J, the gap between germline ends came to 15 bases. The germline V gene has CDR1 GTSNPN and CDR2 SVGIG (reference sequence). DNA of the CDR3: TGTGCCTGGAGTCCAGGGACCGGGGGGCAGCCCCAGCATTTT. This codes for CAWSPGTGGQPQHF. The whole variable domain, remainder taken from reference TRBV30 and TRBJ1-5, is SQTIHQWPATLVQPVGSPLSLECTVEGTSNPNLYWYRQAAGRGLQLLFYSVGIGQISSEVPQNLSASRPQDRQFILSSKKLLLSDSGFYLCAWSPGTGGQPQHFGDGTRLSIL.

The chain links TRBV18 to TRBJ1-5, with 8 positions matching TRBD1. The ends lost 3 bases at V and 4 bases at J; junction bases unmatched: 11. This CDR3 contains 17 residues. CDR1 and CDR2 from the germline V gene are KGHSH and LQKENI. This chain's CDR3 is CASSPTSGGAKNQPQHF. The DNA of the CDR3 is TGTGCCAGCTCACCTACTTCAGGGGGCGCGAAGAATCAGCCCCAGCATTTT.

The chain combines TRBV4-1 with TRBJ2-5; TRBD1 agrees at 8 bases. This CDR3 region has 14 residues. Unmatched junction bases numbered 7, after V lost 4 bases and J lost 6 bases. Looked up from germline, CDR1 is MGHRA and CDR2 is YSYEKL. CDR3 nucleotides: TGCGCCAGCAGCCGGGGACAGGCGGAACAGACCCAGTACTTC. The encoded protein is CASSRGQAEQTQYF.

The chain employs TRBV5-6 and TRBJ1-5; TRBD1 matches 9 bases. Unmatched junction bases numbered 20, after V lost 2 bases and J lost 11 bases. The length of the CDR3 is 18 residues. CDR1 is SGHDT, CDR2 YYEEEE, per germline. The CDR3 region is CASSLPGHKQGARSSQHF. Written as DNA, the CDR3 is TGTGCCAGCAGCTTACCCGGCCACAAACAGGGGGCCCGATCATCCCAGCATTTT.

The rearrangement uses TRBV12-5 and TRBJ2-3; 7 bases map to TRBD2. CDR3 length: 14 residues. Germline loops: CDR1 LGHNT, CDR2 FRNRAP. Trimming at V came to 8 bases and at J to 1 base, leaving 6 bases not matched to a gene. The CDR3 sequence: CASRSSGGTDTQYF. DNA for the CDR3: TGTGCTAGTAGGTCCAGCGGGGGCACAGATACGCAGTATTTT.

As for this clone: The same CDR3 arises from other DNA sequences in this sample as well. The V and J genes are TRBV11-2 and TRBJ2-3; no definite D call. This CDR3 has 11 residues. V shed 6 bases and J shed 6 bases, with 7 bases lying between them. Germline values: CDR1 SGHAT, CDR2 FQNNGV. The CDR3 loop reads CASRSGDTQYF. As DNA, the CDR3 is TGTGCCAGCAGATCCGGGGATACGCAGTATTTT.

The CDR3 spells CASSPGQVPLEKLFF. CDR3 coding DNA: TGTGCCAGCAGCCCGGGACAGGTACCGTTGGAAAAACTGTTTTTT. The genes are TRBV5-6 and TRBJ1-4; 8 nucleotides line up with TRBD1. Per germline, CDR1 SGHDT and CDR2 YYEEEE. This CDR3 is 15 amino acids long. With V trimmed by 4 bases and J by 8 bases, 10 bases remained unmatched.

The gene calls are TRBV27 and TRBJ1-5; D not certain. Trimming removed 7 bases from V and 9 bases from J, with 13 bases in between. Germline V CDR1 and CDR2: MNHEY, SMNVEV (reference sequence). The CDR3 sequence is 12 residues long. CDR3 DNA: TGTGCCAGCAAAGAGGGTTGGGGGCCCCAGCATTTT. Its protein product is CASKEGWGPQHF.

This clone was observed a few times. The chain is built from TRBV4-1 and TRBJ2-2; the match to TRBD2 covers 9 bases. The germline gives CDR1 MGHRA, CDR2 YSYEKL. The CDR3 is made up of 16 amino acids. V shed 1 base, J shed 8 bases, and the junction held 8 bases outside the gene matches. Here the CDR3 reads CASSQGAGGDSGELFF. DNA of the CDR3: TGCGCCAGCAGCCAAGGAGCGGGGGGTGACAGTGGGGAGCTGTTTTTT.

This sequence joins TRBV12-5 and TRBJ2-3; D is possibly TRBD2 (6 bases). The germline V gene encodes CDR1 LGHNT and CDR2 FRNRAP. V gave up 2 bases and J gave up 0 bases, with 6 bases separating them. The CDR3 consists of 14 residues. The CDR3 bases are TGTGCTAGTGGTTTGCGGGGGAGCACAGATACGCAGTATTTT. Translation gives CASGLRGSTDTQYF.